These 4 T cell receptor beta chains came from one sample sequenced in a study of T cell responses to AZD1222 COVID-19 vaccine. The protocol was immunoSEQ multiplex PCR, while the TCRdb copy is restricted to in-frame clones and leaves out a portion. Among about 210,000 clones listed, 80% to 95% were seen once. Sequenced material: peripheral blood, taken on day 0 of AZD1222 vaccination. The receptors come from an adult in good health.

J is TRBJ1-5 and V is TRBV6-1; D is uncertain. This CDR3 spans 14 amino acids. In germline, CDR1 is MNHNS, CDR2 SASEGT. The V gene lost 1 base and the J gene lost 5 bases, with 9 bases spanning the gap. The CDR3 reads CASSEGGGHQPQHF. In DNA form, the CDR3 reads TGTGCCAGCAGTGAAGGTGGAGGCCATCAGCCCCAGCATTTT.

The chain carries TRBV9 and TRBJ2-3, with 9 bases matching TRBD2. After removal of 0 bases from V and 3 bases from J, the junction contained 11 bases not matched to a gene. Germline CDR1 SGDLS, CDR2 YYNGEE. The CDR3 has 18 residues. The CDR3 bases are TGTGCCAGCAGCGTAGTCTCCTTGGCGGGGGGGGCAACAGATACGCAGTATTTT. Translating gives CASSVVSLAGGATDTQYF. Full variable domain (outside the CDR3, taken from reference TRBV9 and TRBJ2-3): DSGVTQTPKHLITATGQRVTLRCSPRSGDLSVYWYQQSLDQGLQFLIQYYNGEERAKGNILERFSAQQFPDLHSELNLSSLELGDSALYFCASSVVSLAGGATDTQYFGPGTRLTVL.

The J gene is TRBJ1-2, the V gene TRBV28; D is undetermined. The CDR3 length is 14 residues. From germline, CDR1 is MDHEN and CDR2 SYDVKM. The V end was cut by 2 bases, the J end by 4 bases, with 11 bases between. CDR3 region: CASSLVWEGYGYTF. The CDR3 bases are TGTGCCAGCAGTTTAGTCTGGGAAGGCTATGGCTACACCTTC.

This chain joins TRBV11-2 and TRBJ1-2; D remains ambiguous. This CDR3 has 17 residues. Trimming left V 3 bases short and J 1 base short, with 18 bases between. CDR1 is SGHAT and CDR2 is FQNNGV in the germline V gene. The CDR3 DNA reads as TGTGCCAGCAGCTTGGGCCGTAATCTCGGCGTTAACTATGGCTACACCTTC. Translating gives CASSLGRNLGVNYGYTF.